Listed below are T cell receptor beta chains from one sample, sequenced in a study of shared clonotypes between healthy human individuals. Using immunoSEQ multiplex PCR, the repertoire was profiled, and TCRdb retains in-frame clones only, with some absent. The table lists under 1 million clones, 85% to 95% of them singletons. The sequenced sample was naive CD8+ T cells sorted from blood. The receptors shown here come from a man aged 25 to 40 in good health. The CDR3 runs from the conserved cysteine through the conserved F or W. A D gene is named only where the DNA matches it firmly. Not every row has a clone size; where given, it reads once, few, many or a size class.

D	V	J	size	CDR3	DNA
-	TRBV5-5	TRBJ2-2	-	CASSLVPGGGTNGELFF	TGTGCCAGCAGCTTGGTACCAGGGGGAGGGACGAACGGGGAGCTGTTTTTT
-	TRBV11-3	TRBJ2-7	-	CASRRVRGYEQYF	TGTGCCAGCAGACGAGTCAGGGGATACGAGCAGTACTTC
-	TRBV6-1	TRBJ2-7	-	CASSEARDPYEQYF	TGTGCCAGCAGTGAAGCCAGGGATCCCTACGAGCAGTACTTC
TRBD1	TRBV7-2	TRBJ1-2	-	CASSLWTGNYGYTF	TGTGCCAGCAGCCTCTGGACAGGGAACTATGGCTACACCTTC
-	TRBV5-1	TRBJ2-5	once	CASSLDGNLGETQYF	TGCGCCAGCAGCTTGGATGGGAACCTGGGGGAGACCCAGTACTTC
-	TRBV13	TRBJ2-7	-	CASSLGLGRNYEQYF	TGTGCCAGCAGCTTAGGCTTGGGCAGGAACTACGAGCAGTACTTC
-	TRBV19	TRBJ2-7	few	CASSSVWGSSYEQYF	TGTGCCAGTAGCTCGGTGTGGGGCAGCTCCTACGAGCAGTACTTC
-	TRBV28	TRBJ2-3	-	CASSLSPDPTDTQYF	TGTGCCAGCAGTTTATCCCCTGACCCCACAGATACGCAGTATTTT
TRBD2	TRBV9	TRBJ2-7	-	CASSHGTSGGSYEQYF	TGTGCCAGCAGCCACGGGACTAGCGGGGGGTCCTACGAGCAGTACTTC
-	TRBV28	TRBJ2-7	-	CASSFWTGESYEQYF	TGTGCCAGCAGTTTTTGGACGGGAGAATCCTACGAGCAGTACTTC
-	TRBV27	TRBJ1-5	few	CASSLAREWQPQHF	TGTGCCAGCAGTTTAGCGAGGGAGTGGCAGCCCCAGCATTTT
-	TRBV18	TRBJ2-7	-	CASSPSVEQYF	TGTGCCAGCTCACCGTCGGTCGAGCAGTACTTC
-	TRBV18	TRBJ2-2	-	CASSPRTVYTGELFF	TGTGCCAGCTCACCACGGACCGTCTACACCGGGGAGCTGTTTTTT
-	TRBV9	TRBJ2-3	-	CASSVEGDGDTQYF	TGTGCCAGCAGCGTAGAAGGGGATGGGGATACGCAGTATTTT
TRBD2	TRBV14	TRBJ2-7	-	CASSQERLAVSYEQYF	TGTGCCAGCAGCCAAGAGAGGCTAGCGGTTTCCTACGAGCAGTACTTC
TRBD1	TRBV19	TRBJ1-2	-	CASSSGTVTNYGYTF	TGTGCCAGTAGCTCCGGGACAGTCACTAACTATGGCTACACCTTC
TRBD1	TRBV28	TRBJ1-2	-	CASSFGGGDYGYTF	TGTGCCAGCAGTTTTGGAGGGGGCGACTATGGCTACACCTTC
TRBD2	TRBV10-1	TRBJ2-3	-	CAIFNPPTGTSGTTDTQYF	TGCGCCATCTTCAACCCCCCCACCGGGACTAGCGGGACTACGGATACGCAGTATTTT
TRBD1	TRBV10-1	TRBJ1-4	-	CASSKTGTADEKLFF	TGCGCCAGCAGCAAGACGGGGACAGCAGATGAAAAACTGTTTTTT
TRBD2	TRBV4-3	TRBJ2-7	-	CASSPQGLAGESFSYEQYF	TGCGCCAGCAGCCCTCAGGGACTAGCGGGGGAGAGTTTTTCCTACGAGCAGTACTTC
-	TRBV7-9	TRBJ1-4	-	CASSDSPGLDEKLFF	TGTGCCAGCAGCGATAGCCCGGGGCTCGATGAAAAACTGTTTTTT
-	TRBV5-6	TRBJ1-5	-	CASSLSGMSNQPQHF	TGTGCCAGCAGCTTGTCAGGAATGAGCAATCAGCCCCAGCATTTT
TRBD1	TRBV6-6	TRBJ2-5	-	CASHDLGGFAETQYF	TGTGCCAGCCATGACTTAGGGGGCTTTGCGGAGACCCAGTACTTC
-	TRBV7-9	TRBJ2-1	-	CASQTSSYNEQFF	TGTGCCAGCCAAACTAGCTCCTACAATGAGCAGTTCTTC
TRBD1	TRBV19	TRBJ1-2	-	CASTAVDRANYGYTF	TGTGCCAGTACCGCCGTAGACAGGGCAAACTATGGCTACACCTTC